Listed below are T cell receptor beta chains from one sample, sequenced in a study of CD8+CD57+ T cells in acquired aplastic anemia. TCRdb redid the calling of the reads with MiXCR, one entry per CDR3 protein. The sample includes some 190,000 distinct CDR3 sequences, less than 70% of them seen just once. The sequencing input was sorted CD4+, CD8+, or CD8+CD57+ T cells (not recorded which) from PBMCs. The receptors were gathered from a human donor in good health, serving as a control. Both conserved end residues are part of each CDR3. D genes are given only for firm matches. Some rows have no size entry. The others give once, few or many, or a class for an expanded clone.

clone size	D gene	V gene	J gene	CDR3 DNA	CDR3 protein
many	TRBD1	TRBV6-6	TRBJ2-1	TGTGCCAGCACCCCGGGACAGGGGGAGTTATATGGTGAGCAGTTCTTC	CASTPGQGELYGEQFF
-	TRBD1	TRBV2	TRBJ2-7	TGTGCCAGCAGTGACCGGGACAGGGCCTACGAGCAGTACTTC	CASSDRDRAYEQYF
-	TRBD2	TRBV7-2	TRBJ2-2	TGTGCCAGCAGCCAGAGCGGGGGCACCGGGGAGCTGTTTTTT	CASSQSGGTGELFF
many	TRBD1	TRBV12-3/TRBV12-4	TRBJ1-1	TGTGCCAGCATCCGGACAGGGGGCACTGAAGCTTTCTTT	CASIRTGGTEAFF
-	-	TRBV12-3/TRBV12-4	TRBJ2-7	TGTGCCAGCAGCCCGATCGGACAGACCTACGAGCAGTACTTC	CASSPIGQTYEQYF
few	TRBD2	TRBV10-3	TRBJ2-3	TGTGCCATCACCCAGCGGGGGAGCACAGATACGCAGTATTTT	CAITQRGSTDTQYF
many	-	TRBV4-2	TRBJ1-5	TGTGCCAGCAGCCAAGCTTGGGACACGAATCAGCCCCAGCATTTT	CASSQAWDTNQPQHF
-	-	TRBV24-1	TRBJ1-5	TGTGCCACCAGTGATTTAAGGGGTCAGCCCCAGCATTTT	CATSDLRGQPQHF
many	-	TRBV9	TRBJ2-2	TGTGCCAGCAGCGTAGGGCTCCTTCGGAACACCGGGGAGCTGTTTTTT	CASSVGLLRNTGELFF
-	-	TRBV9	TRBJ2-2	TGTGCCAGCAGCCCGCGGGCCGGGACGAACACCGGGGAGCTGTTTTTT	CASSPRAGTNTGELFF
-	-	TRBV2	TRBJ2-7	TGTGCCACCACGTACCGGGGACTCGAGCAGTACTTC	CATTYRGLEQYF
many	-	TRBV7-6	TRBJ1-6	TGTGCCAGCAGCTTAGCGGTCACAGGTTCCTCACCCCTCCACTTT	CASSLAVTGSSPLHF
few	-	TRBV7-6	TRBJ1-6	TGTGCCAGCAGCTTAGGGGAGACAAATTCACCCCTCCACTTT	CASSLGETNSPLHF
-	-	TRBV18	TRBJ2-7	TGTGCCAGCTCACCACCGAGGGGGGGCGCGAAAGAGCAGTACTTC	CASSPPRGGAKEQYF
many	TRBD1	TRBV6-1	TRBJ1-5	TGTGCCAGCAGTGGACAGGGTAGACAGCCCCAGCATTTT	CASSGQGRQPQHF
-	TRBD2	TRBV7-2	TRBJ2-6	TGTGCCAGCAGCTACCAGGCAAGCGGGGGAGGTGGGGCCAACGTCCTGACTTTC	CASSYQASGGGGANVLTF
many	TRBD1	TRBV12-3/TRBV12-4	TRBJ1-1	TGTGCCAGCACCCTCCGACAGGGAGGGGCCACTGAAGCTTTCTTT	CASTLRQGGATEAFF
-	TRBD1	TRBV15	TRBJ1-2	TGTGCCACCAGGGCAGGGGGCGACCCCTATGGCTACACCTTC	CATRAGGDPYGYTF
few	-	TRBV12-3/TRBV12-4	TRBJ2-7	TGTGCCAGCAGTTTCGTGGGTGAGGTCCCCTACGAGCAGTACTTC	CASSFVGEVPYEQYF
many	-	TRBV20-1	TRBJ2-2	TGCAGTGCTAGGGAAGGGGCCGGGGAGCTGTTTTTT	CSAREGAGELFF
-	-	TRBV5-4	TRBJ1-2	TGTGCCAGCAGCGCAAGGACGATCTATGGCTACACCTTC	CASSARTIYGYTF
-	-	TRBV7-9	TRBJ2-6	TGTGCCAGCAGCTCTACAAGGAACACTGAAGCTTTC	CASSSTRNTEAF
-	-	TRBV29-1	TRBJ1-1	TGCAGCGTTGGGAGGGATCGAAACACTGAAGCTCTCTTT	CSVGRDRNTEALF
-	-	TRBV19	TRBJ2-5	TGTGCCAGTAGTATAGATGAGACAGGTTACCCGGGGGGGACCCAGTACTTC	CASSIDETGYPGGTQYF
few	-	TRBV10-2	TRBJ1-6	TGCGCCAGCAGTTGGACCAAAAAGAATTCACCCCTCCACTTT	CASSWTKKNSPLHF
many	-	TRBV10-3	TRBJ1-2	TGTGCCATCAGTGAGACGAGCCGGGACACCAATCGAAACTATGGCTACACCTTC	CAISETSRDTNRNYGYTF
-	TRBD2	TRBV10-3	TRBJ2-5	TGTGCCAGCAGTTCCCTTTGGGTAGCGGGAGTGGAGACCCAGTACTTC	CASSSLWVAGVETQYF